This T cell receptor (beta chain) is from a study of CD8+CD57+ T cells in acquired aplastic anemia. Study at large: Yields of DNA that came from sorted CD4+ and CD8+ cells averaged about 2.9 ug.

Study-wide findings and caveats: Between the patient and control groups, CD8+ Simpson's diversity did not differ significantly. Patients shared 25 to 35 CD8+ CDR3 sequences with controls.

A word on this clonotype: What it binds is not known.

Profiles of TCR beta VDJ and CDR3 were generated from a genomic DNA template. TCRdb re-analysed the reads in MiXCR, keeping a single row per CDR3 protein. The data hold under 350,000 distinct CDR3 sequences, with roughly half observed a single time. Per the germline V gene, CDR1 is MGHDK and CDR2 is SYGVNS. The CDR3 length is 14 residues. V shed 10 bases and J 3 bases; nucleotides not matched to a gene: 8. The sequenced sample was sorted CD4+, CD8+, or CD8+CD57+ T cells (not recorded which) from PBMCs. This TCR was sampled from a human donor with severe aplastic anemia or a healthy control (not recorded which). The chain recombines TRBV25-1 with TRBJ2-3; 9 bases map to TRBD1. In DNA form, the CDR3 reads TGTGCCACCTCCCGGGACAGGGTTACAGATACGCAGTATTTT. The encoded protein is CATSRDRVTDTQYF.